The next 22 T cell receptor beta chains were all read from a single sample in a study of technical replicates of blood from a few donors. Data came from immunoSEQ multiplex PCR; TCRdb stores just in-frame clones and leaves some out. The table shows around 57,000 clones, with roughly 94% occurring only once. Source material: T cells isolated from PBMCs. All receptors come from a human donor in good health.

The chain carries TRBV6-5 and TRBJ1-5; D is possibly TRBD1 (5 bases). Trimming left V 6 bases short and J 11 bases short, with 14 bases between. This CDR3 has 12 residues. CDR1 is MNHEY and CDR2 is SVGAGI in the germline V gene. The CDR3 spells CASSPDSLTQHF. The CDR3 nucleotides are TGTGCCAGCAGCCCCGACAGTTTGACCCAGCATTTT.

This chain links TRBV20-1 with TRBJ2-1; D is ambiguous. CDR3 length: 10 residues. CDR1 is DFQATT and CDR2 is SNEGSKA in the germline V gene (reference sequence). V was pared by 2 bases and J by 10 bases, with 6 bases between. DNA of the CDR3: TGCAGTGCTAGAATGGCAGAGCAGTTCTTC. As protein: CSARMAEQFF.

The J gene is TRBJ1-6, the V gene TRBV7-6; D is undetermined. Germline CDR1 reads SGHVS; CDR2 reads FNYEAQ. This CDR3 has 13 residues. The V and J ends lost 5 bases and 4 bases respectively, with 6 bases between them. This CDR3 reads CASSVGYNSPLHF. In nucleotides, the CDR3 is TGTGCCAGCAGCGTCGGGTATAATTCACCCCTCCACTTT.

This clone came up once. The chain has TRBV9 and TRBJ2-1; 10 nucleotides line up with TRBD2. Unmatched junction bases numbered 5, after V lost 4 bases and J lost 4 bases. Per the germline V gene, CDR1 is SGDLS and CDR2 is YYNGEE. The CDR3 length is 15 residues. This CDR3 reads CASSPASGGYNEQFF. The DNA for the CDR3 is TGTGCCAGCAGCCCTGCTAGCGGGGGATACAATGAGCAGTTCTTC.

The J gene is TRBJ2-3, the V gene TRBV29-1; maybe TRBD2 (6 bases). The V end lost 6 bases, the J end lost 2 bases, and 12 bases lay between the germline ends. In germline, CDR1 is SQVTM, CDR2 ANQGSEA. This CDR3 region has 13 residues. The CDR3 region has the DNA TGCAGCGTGGCTTTAGCGGACACAGATACGCAGTATTTT. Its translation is CSVALADTDTQYF.

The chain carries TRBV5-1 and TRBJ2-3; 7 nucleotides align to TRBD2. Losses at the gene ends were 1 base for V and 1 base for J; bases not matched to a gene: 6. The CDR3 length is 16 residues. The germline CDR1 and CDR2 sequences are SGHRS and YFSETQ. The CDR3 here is CASSLLRAGGTDTQYF. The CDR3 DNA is TGCGCCAGCAGCTTGTTGCGGGCGGGAGGCACAGATACGCAGTATTTT.

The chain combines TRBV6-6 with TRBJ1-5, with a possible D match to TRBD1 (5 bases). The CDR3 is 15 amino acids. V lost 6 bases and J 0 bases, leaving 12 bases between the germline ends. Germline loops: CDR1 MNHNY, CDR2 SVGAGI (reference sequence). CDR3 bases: TGTGCCAGCAGCACCACGACAGATAGCAATCAGCCCCAGCATTTT. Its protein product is CASSTTTDSNQPQHF.

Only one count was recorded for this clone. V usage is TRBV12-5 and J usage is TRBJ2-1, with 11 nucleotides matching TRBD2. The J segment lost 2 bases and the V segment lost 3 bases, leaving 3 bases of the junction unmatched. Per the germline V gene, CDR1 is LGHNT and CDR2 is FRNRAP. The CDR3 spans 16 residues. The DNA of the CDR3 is TGTGCTAGTGGTTTACCGACTAGCGGGACCTACAATGAGCAGTTCTTC. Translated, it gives CASGLPTSGTYNEQFF. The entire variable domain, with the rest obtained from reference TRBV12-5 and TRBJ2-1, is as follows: DARVTQTPRHKVTEMGQEVTMRCQPILGHNTVFWYRQTMMQGLELLAYFRNRAPLDDSGMPKDRFSAEMPDATLATLKIQPSEPRDSAVYFCASGLPTSGTYNEQFFGPGTRLTVL.

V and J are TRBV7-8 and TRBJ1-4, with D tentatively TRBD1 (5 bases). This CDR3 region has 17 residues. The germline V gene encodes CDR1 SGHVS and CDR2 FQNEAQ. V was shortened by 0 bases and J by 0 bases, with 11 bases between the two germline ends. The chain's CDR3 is CASSLAPRVATNEKLFF. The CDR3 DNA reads TGTGCCAGCAGCTTAGCGCCCAGGGTTGCAACTAATGAAAAACTGTTTTTT.

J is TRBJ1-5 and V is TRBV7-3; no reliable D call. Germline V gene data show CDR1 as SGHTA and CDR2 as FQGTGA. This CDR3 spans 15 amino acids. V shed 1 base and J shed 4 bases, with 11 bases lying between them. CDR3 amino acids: CASSLMSQPNQPQHF. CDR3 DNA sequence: TGTGCCAGCAGCTTAATGTCACAGCCTAATCAGCCCCAGCATTTT.

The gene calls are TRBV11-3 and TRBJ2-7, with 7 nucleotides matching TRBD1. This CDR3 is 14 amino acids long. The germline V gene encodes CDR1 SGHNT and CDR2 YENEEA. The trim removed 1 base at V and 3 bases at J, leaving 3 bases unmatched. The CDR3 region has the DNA TGTGCCAGCAGCTTAGGGGACAGAGTCTACGAGCAGTACTTC. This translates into CASSLGDRVYEQYF.

In nucleotides, the CDR3 is TGTGCCAGCAGTTACGTGGGGAGGACGCGGGAGACCCAGTACTTC. This translates into CASSYVGRTRETQYF. J is TRBJ2-5 and V is TRBV6-5; possibly TRBD2 for D (6 bases). CDR3 length: 15 amino acids. Germline V CDR1 and CDR2: MNHEY, SVGAGI. Between the trimmed V and J ends, which lost 2 bases and 5 bases, there was a span of 15 bases.

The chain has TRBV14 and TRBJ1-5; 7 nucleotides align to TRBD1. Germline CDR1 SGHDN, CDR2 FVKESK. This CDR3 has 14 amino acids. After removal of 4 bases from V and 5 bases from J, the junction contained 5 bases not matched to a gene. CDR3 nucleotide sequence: TGTGCCAGCAGCCCGACAGGGACGGATCAGCCCCAGCATTTT. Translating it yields CASSPTGTDQPQHF. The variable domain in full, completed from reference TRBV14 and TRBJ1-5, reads EAGVTQFPSHSVIEKGQTVTLRCDPISGHDNLYWYRRVMGKEIKFLLHFVKESKQDESGMPNNRFLAERTGGTYSTLKVQPAELEDSGVYFCASSPTGTDQPQHFGDGTRLSIL.

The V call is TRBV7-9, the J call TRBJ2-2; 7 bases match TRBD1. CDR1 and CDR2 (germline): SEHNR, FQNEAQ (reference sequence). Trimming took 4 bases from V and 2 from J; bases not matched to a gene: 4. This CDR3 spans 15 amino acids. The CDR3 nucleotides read TGTGCCAGCAGCTCGGGGACAGCCAACACCGGGGAGCTGTTTTTT. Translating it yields CASSSGTANTGELFF.

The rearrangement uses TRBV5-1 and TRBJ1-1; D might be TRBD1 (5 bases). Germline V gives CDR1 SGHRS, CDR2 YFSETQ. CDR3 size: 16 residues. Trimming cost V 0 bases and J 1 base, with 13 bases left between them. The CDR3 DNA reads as TGCGCCAGCAGCTTGGAGCCTCCAGGGCAGAACACTGAAGCTTTCTTT. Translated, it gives CASSLEPPGQNTEAFF.

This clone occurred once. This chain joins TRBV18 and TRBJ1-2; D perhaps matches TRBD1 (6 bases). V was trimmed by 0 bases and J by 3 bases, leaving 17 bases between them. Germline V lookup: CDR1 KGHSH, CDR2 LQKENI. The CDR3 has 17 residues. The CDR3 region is CASSPPYREAIYYGYTF. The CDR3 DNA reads TGTGCCAGCTCACCACCGTACAGGGAAGCGATCTACTATGGCTACACCTTC.

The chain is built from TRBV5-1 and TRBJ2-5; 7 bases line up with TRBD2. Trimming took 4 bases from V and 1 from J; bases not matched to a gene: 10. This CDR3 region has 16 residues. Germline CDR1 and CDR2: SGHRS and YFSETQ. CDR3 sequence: CASSPRARGTQETQYF. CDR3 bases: TGCGCCAGCAGCCCCAGGGCGCGGGGGACCCAAGAGACCCAGTACTTC.

The CDR3 DNA reads TGTGCCAGCTATGCAGGGGGCTCCTACGAGCAGTACTTC. This gives the protein CASYAGGSYEQYF. The J gene is TRBJ2-7, the V gene TRBV28; 7 bases map to TRBD1. Germline CDR1 reads MDHEN; CDR2 reads SYDVKM. With 8 bases clipped from V and 0 bases from J, the junction kept 4 bases outside the gene matches. This CDR3 has 13 amino acids.

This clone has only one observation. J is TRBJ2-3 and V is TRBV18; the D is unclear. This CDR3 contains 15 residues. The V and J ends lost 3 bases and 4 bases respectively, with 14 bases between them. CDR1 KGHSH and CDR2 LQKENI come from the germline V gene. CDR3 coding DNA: TGTGCCAGCTCACCCGGCGCAGTGGGCGCAGATACGCAGTATTTT. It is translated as CASSPGAVGADTQYF.

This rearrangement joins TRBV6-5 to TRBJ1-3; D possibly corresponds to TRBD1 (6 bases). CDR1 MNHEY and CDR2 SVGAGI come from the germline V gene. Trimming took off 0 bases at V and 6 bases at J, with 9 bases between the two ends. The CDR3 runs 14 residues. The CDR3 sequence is CASSYSPGENTIYF. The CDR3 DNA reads TGTGCCAGCAGTTACTCTCCAGGGGAAAACACCATATATTTT.

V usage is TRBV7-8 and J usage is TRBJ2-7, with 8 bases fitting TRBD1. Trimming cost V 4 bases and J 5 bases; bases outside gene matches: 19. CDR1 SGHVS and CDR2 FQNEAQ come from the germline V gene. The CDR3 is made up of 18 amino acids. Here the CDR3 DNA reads TGTGCCAGCAGCTCCTTATGGGGACGGACAGGGTTAATTGACGAGCAGTACTTC. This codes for CASSSLWGRTGLIDEQYF.

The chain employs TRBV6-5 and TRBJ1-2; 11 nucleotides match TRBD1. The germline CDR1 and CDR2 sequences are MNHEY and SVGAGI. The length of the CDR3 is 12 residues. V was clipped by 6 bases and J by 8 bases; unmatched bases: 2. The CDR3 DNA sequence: TGTGCCAGCAGAAGGACAGGGGGCGGCTACACCTTC. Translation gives CASRRTGGGYTF.